This T cell receptor (beta chain) appears in the sequencing data of a study of T-cell memory formation after mild COVID-19. This CDR3 has 14 residues. Germline assignment: CDR1 SGHTA and CDR2 FQGNSA. The germline V and J ends were trimmed by 3 bases and 1 base, with 10 bases remaining between them. As for this clonotype: The antigen is not known.

The TCR alpha and TCR beta cDNA libraries, bearing sample barcodes and UMIs, were generated by 5'RACE using constant-segment primers. TCRdb reanalysed the 5' RACE reads using MiXCR and keeps one entry per CDR3 protein. Here the sample spans some 250,000 distinct CDR3 sequences, roughly 18% being singletons. General study points: That cross-reactive memory joined was suggested by some responding clones appearing in pre-infection memory. Clones shrinking between day 15 and 85 showed a balanced CD4/CD8 split, and those that grew later tilted toward CD4+. The authors left the SARS-CoV-2 specificity of second-wave clones peaking on day 37 unconfirmed.

This TCR was sampled from a man aged 18 to 29 who had mild COVID-19 (a few samples of this study predate the infection). Cell type and time point are not known. V and J are TRBV7-2 and TRBJ2-7; no firm D call. What was sequenced was PBMCs or a T cell subset sorted from them (not recorded which). CDR3 DNA: TGTGCCAGCAGCTTGGTCGGGTATTCCTACGAGCAGTACTTC. Its protein is CASSLVGYSYEQYF.